This T cell receptor (beta chain) was observed in a study of graft-versus-host responses after intestinal transplantation. Study-level information: Anti-thymocyte globulin induction, then tacrolimus and steroids for around three years, went to all recipients. General study findings and limits: Allograft graft-versus-host to host-versus-graft clonal ratios ran high in patients with graft-donor T cell macrochimerism. Recipient bone marrow held GvH clones, some seen earlier in ileum or blood.

After the reaction, proliferating CFSE-low CD3+CD4+ and CD3+CD8+ responders were sorted. Assay used: immunoSEQ multiplex PCR; TCRdb lists only in-frame clones, some missing. Among more than 3,000 clones listed, approximately 34% were seen once. This sequence was found in a human patient who was an organ donor for intestinal transplantation. The sequenced sample was alloreactive CD4+ T cells from a mixed lymphocyte reaction culture, obtained before transplantation. Subset indicated: CFSE-low proliferating T cells sorted from approximately six-day pre-transplant mixed lymphocyte reaction (GvH or HvG direction).

DNA of the CDR3: TGTGCCAGCATCGCGCCAGGGAGGACCTACGAGCAGTACTTC. As protein: CASIAPGRTYEQYF. V and J are TRBV6-4 and TRBJ2-7; possible D gene TRBD2, 6 bases. Germline values: CDR1 MRHNA, CDR2 SNTAGT. Trimming removed 7 bases at V and 2 bases at J, with 15 bases between. The CDR3 covers 14 residues.